Below, 20 T cell receptor beta chains from the same sample are listed, as sequenced in a study of blood T cell repertoires in COVID-19. Profiling relied on immunoSEQ multiplex PCR, and the TCRdb table lists in-frame clones only, not all of them. The sample yields fewer than 80,000 clones, about nine tenths seen once. Sequencing was performed on peripheral blood. Receptor source: a human donor in a cohort sampled during active COVID-19.

As regards this clone: This specimen includes other DNA sequences encoding the same CDR3. The chain joins TRBV27 to TRBJ1-2; 8 bases fit TRBD1. The CDR3 totals 15 residues. Germline CDR1 reads MNHEY; CDR2 reads SMNVEV (reference sequence). The ends lost 0 bases at V and 2 bases at J; junction bases unmatched: 2. The DNA of the CDR3 is TGTGCCAGCAGTTTATCACCAGGGGGCAACTATGGCTACACCTTC. Its protein product is CASSLSPGGNYGYTF.

The chain couples TRBV5-5 to TRBJ2-2, with a tentative D call TRBD2 (6 bases). The CDR3 spans 17 residues. Trimming took 0 bases from V and 0 from J, leaving 12 bases between them. CDR1 and CDR2 (germline): SGHKS, YYEKEE (reference sequence). For the CDR3, the DNA is TGTGCCAGCAGCTTGGACTCGCGGGGACCGAACACCGGGGAGCTGTTTTTT. It translates to CASSLDSRGPNTGELFF.

V and J are TRBV7-3 and TRBJ2-1, with 9 bases aligning to TRBD2. The CDR3 length is 16 residues. CDR1 is SGHTA, CDR2 FQGTGA, per germline. V lost 6 bases to trimming and J lost 7 bases; unmatched junction nucleotides: 13. In nucleotides, the CDR3 is TGTGCCAGCAGTTCCCCCGGGACTAGCCCTTGGAATGAGCAGTTCTTC. Encoded protein: CASSSPGTSPWNEQFF.

The gene calls are TRBV6-2 or TRBV6-3 and TRBJ2-7; the match to TRBD1 covers 11 bases. V was clipped by 4 bases and J by 2 bases; unmatched bases: 1. The germline CDR1 and CDR2 sequences are MNHEY and SVGEGT. The CDR3 runs 14 residues. The CDR3 is CASSWGQGAYEQYF. DNA of the CDR3: TGTGCCAGCAGTTGGGGACAGGGGGCCTACGAGCAGTACTTC.

CDR3 loop: CASSQEAGGLREQYF. In DNA, the CDR3 is TGCGCCAGCAGCCAAGAGGCAGGGGGATTACGTGAGCAGTACTTC. This chain links TRBV4-1 with TRBJ2-7, with 7 nucleotides matching TRBD1. CDR3 size: 15 residues. V was clipped by 0 bases and J by 7 bases; unmatched bases: 9. Per the germline V gene, CDR1 is MGHRA and CDR2 is YSYEKL.

The chain recombines TRBV7-9 with TRBJ1-6; D possibly corresponds to TRBD1 (6 bases). The CDR3 spans 15 residues. V was cut by 6 bases and J by 8 bases, with 17 bases left in between. Germline assignment: CDR1 SEHNR and CDR2 FQNEAQ (reference sequence). CDR3 in DNA: TGTGCCAGCAGTCTTATGTTGTCAGGGGATTCACCCCTCCACTTT. Protein: CASSLMLSGDSPLHF.

The CDR3 DNA sequence: TGCGCCCAGGTCAGGCAGGGATTCCCGTATGGCTACACCTTC. Its translation: CAQVRQGFPYGYTF. This chain connects TRBV23-1 to TRBJ1-2; the D gene is possibly TRBD1 (5 bases). TRBV23-1 is an ORF, with its function uncertain. The CDR3 length is 14 residues. Trimming stripped 11 bases from V and 5 bases from J, with 21 bases between.

V gene TRBV4-3 combines with J gene TRBJ2-2, with D perhaps TRBD2 (5 bases). V was cut by 1 base and J by 2 bases, with 5 bases left in between. The CDR3 is made up of 14 amino acids. The germline V gene encodes CDR1 LGHNA and CDR2 YSLEER. The CDR3 loop is CASSQGLNTGELFF. The CDR3 nucleotides read TGCGCCAGCAGCCAAGGACTAAACACCGGGGAGCTGTTTTTT.

The chain employs TRBV7-6 and TRBJ2-3, with D perhaps matching TRBD1 (6 bases). V was cut by 5 bases and J by 6 bases, with 18 bases left in between. Germline assignment: CDR1 SGHVS and CDR2 FNYEAQ. The CDR3 has 15 residues. The CDR3 loop is CASSPEGQRGDTQYF. The CDR3 region has the DNA TGTGCCAGCAGCCCTGAGGGACAACGTGGGGATACGCAGTATTTT.

The rearrangement links TRBV4-1 to TRBJ2-7; 9 bases match TRBD2. V shed 1 base and J 3 bases; nucleotides not matched to a gene: 10. The germline CDR1 and CDR2 sequences are MGHRA and YSYEKL. The CDR3 is 17 residues long. The CDR3 coding sequence is TGCGCCAGCAGCCAAGGGAGAGCGGGAGGAAGCTACTACGAGCAGTACTTC. Its translation: CASSQGRAGGSYYEQYF.

This sequence joins TRBV10-3 and TRBJ2-5; 14 nucleotides agree with TRBD2. J lost 2 bases, V lost 4 bases, and 9 bases had no gene match. The CDR3 is 18 residues long. Germline V gene sequence: CDR1 ENHRY, CDR2 SYGVKD. CDR3 in amino acids: CAISVRTSGGLYQETQYF. The CDR3 nucleotides read TGTGCCATCAGTGTCCGGACTAGCGGGGGGCTCTATCAAGAGACCCAGTACTTC.

This clone was seen once. The CDR3 region is CASSLSSQPQHF. The CDR3 coding sequence is TGTGCCAGCAGTTTATCGAGCCAGCCCCAGCATTTT. The rearrangement joins TRBV28 to TRBJ1-5, with D uncertain. With 1 base removed from V and 7 bases from J, the gap between germline ends came to 5 bases. The CDR3 loop spans 12 amino acids. Germline V lookup: CDR1 MDHEN, CDR2 SYDVKM.

CDR3 residues: CASSLGRRDYEQYF. CDR3 in DNA: TGTGCCAGCAGCCTTGGGAGGCGAGACTACGAGCAGTACTTC. V is TRBV27 and J is TRBJ2-7; the D gene is possibly TRBD2 (6 bases). CDR3 size: 14 residues. V gave up 6 bases and J gave up 3 bases, with 15 bases separating them. Germline V gene data show CDR1 as MNHEY and CDR2 as SMNVEV (reference sequence).

The chain combines TRBV28 with TRBJ1-1, with 9 bases identical to TRBD1. In germline, CDR1 is MDHEN, CDR2 SYDVKM. The V gene end was trimmed by 3 bases and the J gene end by 7 bases; junction bases not matched to a gene: 3. The CDR3 extends over 13 amino acids. The DNA for the CDR3 is TGTGCCAGCAGTTTGACAGGGGGATTTGAAGCTTTCTTT. Translation gives CASSLTGGFEAFF.

This clone was seen just once. The V call is TRBV5-6, the J call TRBJ1-1, with 7 bases matching TRBD1. The CDR3 has 12 residues. Losses at the gene ends were 5 bases for V and 5 bases for J; bases not matched to a gene: 3. Germline CDR1 SGHDT, CDR2 YYEEEE. CDR3 protein: CASRSGGTEAFF. CDR3 nucleotide sequence: TGTGCCAGCAGGTCAGGGGGGACTGAAGCTTTCTTT.

The chain combines TRBV5-1 with TRBJ2-7; the D is unclear. Germline V gives CDR1 SGHRS, CDR2 YFSETQ. CDR3 length: 14 amino acids. Trimming cost V 1 base and J 2 bases, with 10 bases left between them. The CDR3 coding sequence is TGCGCCAGCAGCTTGTCCGGCGGAACCTACGAGCAGTACTTC. Its translation is CASSLSGGTYEQYF.

The chain carries TRBV7-9 and TRBJ2-7; 9 bases line up with TRBD2. Germline V gene lookup returns CDR1 SEHNR and CDR2 FQNEAQ (reference sequence). CDR3 size: 15 residues. V gave up 5 bases and J gave up 1 base; unmatched junction bases: 6. The CDR3 loop is CASSGAGGRSYEQYF. CDR3 bases: TGTGCCAGCAGCGGGGCGGGAGGGAGGTCCTACGAGCAGTACTTC.

This sequence joins TRBV28 and TRBJ1-4; 7 positions agree with TRBD1. Per the germline V gene, CDR1 is MDHEN and CDR2 is SYDVKM. The CDR3 length is 14 residues. V lost 6 bases to trimming and J lost 4 bases; unmatched junction nucleotides: 5. The CDR3 loop is CASSRQGRNEKLFF. CDR3 in DNA: TGTGCCAGCAGCAGACAGGGCCGTAATGAAAAACTGTTTTTT.

The gene calls are TRBV18 and TRBJ2-7, with 9 bases fitting TRBD1. The V gene's germline CDR1 is KGHSH and CDR2 LQKENI. V dropped 4 bases and J dropped 5; count of bases not matched to a gene: 9. This CDR3 has 15 amino acids. The CDR3 DNA follows: TGTGCCAGCTCACTGGGACAGGGTTTGGGTAACGAGCAGTACTTC. Its translation is CASSLGQGLGNEQYF.

The rearrangement uses TRBV14 and TRBJ2-7, with TRBD2 identical over 7 bases. This CDR3 is 15 amino acids long. Germline V gene sequence: CDR1 SGHDN, CDR2 FVKESK. V lost 4 bases, J lost 2 bases, and 8 bases stayed unmatched. CDR3 DNA sequence: TGTGCCAGCAGCCTTGGGACTATTATCACCTACGAGCAGTACTTC. Translated: CASSLGTIITYEQYF.